The 11 T cell receptor beta chains below all came from one sample that was sequenced in a study of shared clonotypes between healthy human individuals (dated by TCRdb to about 2020). CD8 naive samples were obtained by positive selection for CCR7 among CD45RO-negative cells, yielding a CD45RA+CCR7+ population from which TemRA cells were excluded. Libraries came from the immunoSEQ multiplex PCR assay. The clones in this table, taken by TCRdb from immuneACCESS, are in-frame only. Not every clone is retained; where verified, under half of the shortfall comes from an unresolved V gene, and the cause of the rest is unknown. The sample data list approximately 740,000 clones, and about 91% of these were observed just once. The top ten hold about 24% of the sample. The sequencing sample was made of naive CD8+ T cells sorted from blood. The sample's cell subset or site, from its label and the paper: CD45RA+CCR7+. The receptors were sampled from a man aged 30-40 years in good health.

The V gene is TRBV10-2, the J gene TRBJ2-7; TRBD1 agrees at 8 bases. The J segment lost 3 bases and the V segment lost 5 bases, leaving 3 bases of the junction unmatched. CDR3 size: 13 residues. In germline, CDR1 is WSHSY, CDR2 SAAADI. The CDR3 nucleotides read TGCGCCAGCAGTTGGACAGGGTTCTACGAGCAGTACTTC. This sequence encodes CASSWTGFYEQYF.

The chain couples TRBV29-1 to TRBJ2-7; D is ambiguous. Germline lookup yields CDR1 SQVTM and CDR2 ANQGSEA. Trimming took 2 bases from V and 1 from J, leaving 6 bases between them. The CDR3 is 12 amino acids. CDR3 nucleotides: TGCAGCGTTGAAATGGCTTCCTACGAGCAGTACTTC. Amino acid sequence: CSVEMASYEQYF.

The genes are TRBV9 and TRBJ2-1; weak D call: TRBD1 (6 bases). CDR1 is SGDLS, CDR2 YYNGEE, per germline. This CDR3 has 11 residues. V dropped 3 bases and J dropped 9 bases, with 7 bases sitting between them. The CDR3, as DNA: TGTGCCAGCAGCGCGGACAGTGAGCAGTTCTTC. Translated: CASSADSEQFF.

V gene TRBV19 combines with J gene TRBJ2-5; 9 bases map to TRBD1. V was pared by 7 bases and J by 2 bases, with 8 bases of the junction left unmatched. CDR1 is LNHDA, CDR2 SQIVND, per germline (reference sequence). The CDR3 has 15 amino acids. This CDR3 reads CASTLGQGTQETQYF. Written as DNA, the CDR3 is TGTGCCAGTACCCTTGGACAGGGGACACAAGAGACCCAGTACTTC.

On this clone itself: This sample also contains other DNA sequences that code for the same CDR3. V is TRBV7-9 and J is TRBJ2-2, with a possible D match to TRBD2 (6 bases). Germline loops: CDR1 SEHNR, CDR2 FQNEAQ (reference sequence). The CDR3 is made up of 15 amino acids. Trimming cost V 3 bases and J 4 bases, with 12 bases left between them. In DNA form, the CDR3 reads TGTGCCAGCAGCTTCCCGGGAGCGGGCACCGGGGAGCTGTTTTTT. Translating it yields CASSFPGAGTGELFF.

J is TRBJ1-2 and V is TRBV10-1; D unresolved. The CDR3 runs 11 residues. The V gene's germline CDR1 is WNHNN and CDR2 SYGVQD (reference sequence). Trimming cost V 9 bases and J 4 bases, with 9 bases left between them. The CDR3 reads CARGRRYGYTF. DNA of the CDR3: TGCGCCAGAGGCAGACGCTATGGCTACACCTTC.

This chain connects TRBV7-2 to TRBJ2-7; D is undetermined. CDR3 length equals 16 residues. CDR1 and CDR2 (germline): SGHTA, FQGNSA. Trimming left V 1 base short and J 2 bases short, with 15 bases between. CDR3 in amino acids: CASSLVGGRLPYEQYF. CDR3 coding DNA: TGTGCCAGCAGCTTAGTGGGCGGACGCCTGCCCTACGAGCAGTACTTC.

The chain is built from TRBV4-1 and TRBJ2-1, with D uncertain. The CDR3 length is 13 residues. With 6 bases removed from V and 4 bases from J, the gap between germline ends came to 10 bases. Germline lookup yields CDR1 MGHRA and CDR2 YSYEKL. The CDR3 DNA reads TGCGCCAGCAGTTACGACGGGTACAATGAGCAGTTCTTC. This encodes CASSYDGYNEQFF.

About this clone: Germline is not matched at one junction end, which may reflect a read error. J is TRBJ2-5 and V is TRBV7-7; D is ambiguous. CDR1 and CDR2 (germline): SSHAT, FNYEAQ (reference sequence). The CDR3 has 14 residues. The CDR3 coding sequence is TGTGCTAGCAGCTTAGGCCAGGTCCAAGAGACCCAGTACTTC. Translating gives CASSLGQVQETQYF.

This chain joins TRBV4-1 and TRBJ2-1; 13 positions match TRBD2. With V trimmed by 2 bases and J by 9 bases, 7 bases remained unmatched. The CDR3 has 16 amino acids. CDR1 MGHRA and CDR2 YSYEKL come from the germline V gene. CDR3 sequence: CASSQKGTSGMLEQFF. The CDR3 DNA reads as TGCGCCAGCAGCCAAAAGGGGACTAGCGGGATGCTTGAGCAGTTCTTC.

The chain uses TRBV14 and TRBJ2-7; D gene uncertain. The germline V gene has CDR1 SGHDN and CDR2 FVKESK. The ends were cut back, 1 base at V and 2 bases at J, with 12 bases in the middle. The CDR3 covers 15 residues. The CDR3 bases are TGTGCCAGCAGCCAAGGTTTAGCAGCGCCCTACGAGCAGTACTTC. Translated: CASSQGLAAPYEQYF.